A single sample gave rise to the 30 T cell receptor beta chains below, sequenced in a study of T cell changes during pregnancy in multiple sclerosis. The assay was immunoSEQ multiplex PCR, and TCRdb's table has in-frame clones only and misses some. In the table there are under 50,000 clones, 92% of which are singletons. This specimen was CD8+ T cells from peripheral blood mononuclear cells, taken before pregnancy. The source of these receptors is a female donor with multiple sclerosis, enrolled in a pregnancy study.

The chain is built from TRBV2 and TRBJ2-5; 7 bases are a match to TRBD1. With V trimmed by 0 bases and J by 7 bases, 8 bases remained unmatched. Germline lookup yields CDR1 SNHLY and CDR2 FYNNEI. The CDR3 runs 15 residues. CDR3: CASSEAGDSWGTQYF. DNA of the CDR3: TGTGCCAGCAGTGAAGCCGGGGACAGCTGGGGGACCCAGTACTTC. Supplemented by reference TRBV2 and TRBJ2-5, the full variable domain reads EPEVTQTPSHQVTQMGQEVILRCVPISNHLYFYWYRQILGQKVEFLVSFYNNEISEKSEIFDDQFSVERPDGSNFTLKIRSTKLEDSAMYFCASSEAGDSWGTQYFGPGTRLLVL.

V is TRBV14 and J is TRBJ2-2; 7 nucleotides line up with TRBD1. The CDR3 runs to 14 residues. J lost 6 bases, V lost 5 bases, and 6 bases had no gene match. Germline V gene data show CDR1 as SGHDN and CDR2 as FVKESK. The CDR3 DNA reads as TGTGCCAGCAGCAAAGGGACAGTGGCCGGGGAGCTGTTTTTT. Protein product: CASSKGTVAGELFF.

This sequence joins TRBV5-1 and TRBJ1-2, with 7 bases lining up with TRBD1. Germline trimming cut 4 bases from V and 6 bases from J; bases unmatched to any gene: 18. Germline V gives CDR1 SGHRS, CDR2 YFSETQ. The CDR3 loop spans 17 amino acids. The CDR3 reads CASSLKDTTGHRDGYTF. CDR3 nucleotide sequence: TGCGCCAGCAGCCTGAAAGATACGACAGGGCACAGGGATGGCTACACCTTC.

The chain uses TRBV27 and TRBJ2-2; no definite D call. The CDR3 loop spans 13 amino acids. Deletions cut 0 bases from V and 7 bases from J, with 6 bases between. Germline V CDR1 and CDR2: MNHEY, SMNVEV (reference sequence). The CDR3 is CASSLSLYGELFF. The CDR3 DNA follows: TGTGCCAGCAGTTTATCCCTCTACGGGGAGCTGTTTTTT.

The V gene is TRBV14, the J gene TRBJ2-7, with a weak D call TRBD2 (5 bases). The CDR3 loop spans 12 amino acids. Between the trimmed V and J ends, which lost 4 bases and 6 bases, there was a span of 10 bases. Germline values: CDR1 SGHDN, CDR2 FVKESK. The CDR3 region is CASSLGGLEQYF. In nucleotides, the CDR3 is TGTGCCAGCAGCCTGGGCGGGCTCGAGCAGTACTTC.

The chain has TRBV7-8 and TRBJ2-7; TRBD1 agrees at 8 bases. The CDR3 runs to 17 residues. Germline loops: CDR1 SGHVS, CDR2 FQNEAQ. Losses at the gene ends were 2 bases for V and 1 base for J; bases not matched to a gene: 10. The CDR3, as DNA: TGTGCCAGCAGCTTAAGCACAGGGGGAATCCCTTCCTACGAGCAGTACTTC. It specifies CASSLSTGGIPSYEQYF.

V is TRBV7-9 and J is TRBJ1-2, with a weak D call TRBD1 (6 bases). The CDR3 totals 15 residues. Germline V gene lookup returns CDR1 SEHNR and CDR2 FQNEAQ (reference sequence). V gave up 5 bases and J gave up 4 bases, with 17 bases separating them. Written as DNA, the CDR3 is TGTGCCAGCAGCCCCCCGGAAGACAGGCGCTATGGCTACACCTTC. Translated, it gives CASSPPEDRRYGYTF.

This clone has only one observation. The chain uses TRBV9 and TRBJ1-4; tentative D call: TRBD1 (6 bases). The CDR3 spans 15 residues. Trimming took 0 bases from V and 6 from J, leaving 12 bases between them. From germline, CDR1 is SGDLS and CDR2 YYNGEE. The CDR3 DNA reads TGTGCCAGCAGCGTAGAAGGCAGGGGCCATGAAAAACTGTTTTTT. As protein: CASSVEGRGHEKLFF. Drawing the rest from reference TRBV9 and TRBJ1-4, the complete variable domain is DSGVTQTPKHLITATGQRVTLRCSPRSGDLSVYWYQQSLDQGLQFLIQYYNGEERAKGNILERFSAQQFPDLHSELNLSSLELGDSALYFCASSVEGRGHEKLFFGSGTQLSVL.

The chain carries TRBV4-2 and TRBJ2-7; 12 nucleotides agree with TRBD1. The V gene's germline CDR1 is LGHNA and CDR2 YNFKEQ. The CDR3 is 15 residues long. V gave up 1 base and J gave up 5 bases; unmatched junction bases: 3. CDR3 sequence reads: CASSQVGTGGNEQYF. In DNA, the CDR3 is TGTGCCAGCAGCCAAGTTGGGACAGGGGGCAACGAGCAGTACTTC.

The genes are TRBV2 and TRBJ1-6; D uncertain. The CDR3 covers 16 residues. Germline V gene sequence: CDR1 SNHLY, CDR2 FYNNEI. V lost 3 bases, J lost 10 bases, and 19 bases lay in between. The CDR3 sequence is CASSDPTKILTSPLHF. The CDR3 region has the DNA TGTGCCAGCAGTGACCCCACGAAAATCCTGACATCACCCCTCCACTTT. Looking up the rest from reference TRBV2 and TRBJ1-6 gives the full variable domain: EPEVTQTPSHQVTQMGQEVILRCVPISNHLYFYWYRQILGQKVEFLVSFYNNEISEKSEIFDDQFSVERPDGSNFTLKIRSTKLEDSAMYFCASSDPTKILTSPLHFGNGTRLTVT.

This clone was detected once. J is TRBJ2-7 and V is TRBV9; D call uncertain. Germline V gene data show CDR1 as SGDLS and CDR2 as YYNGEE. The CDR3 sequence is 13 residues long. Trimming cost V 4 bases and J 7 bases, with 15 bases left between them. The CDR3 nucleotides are TGTGCCAGCAGCCCCCCTAGGTTGGGTGAGCAGTACTTC. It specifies CASSPPRLGEQYF.

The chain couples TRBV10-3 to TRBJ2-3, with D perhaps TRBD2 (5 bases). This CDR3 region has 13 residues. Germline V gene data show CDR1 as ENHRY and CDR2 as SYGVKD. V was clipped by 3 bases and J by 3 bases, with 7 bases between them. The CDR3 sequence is CAISERGTDTQYF. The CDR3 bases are TGTGCCATCAGTGAACGAGGGACAGATACGCAGTATTTT.

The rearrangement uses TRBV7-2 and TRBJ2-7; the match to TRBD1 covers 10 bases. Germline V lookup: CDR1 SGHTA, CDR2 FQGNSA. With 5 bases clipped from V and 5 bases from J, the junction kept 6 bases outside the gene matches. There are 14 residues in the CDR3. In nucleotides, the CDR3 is TGTGCCAGCAGCCAGAGGGACAGGGGCGACGAGCAGTACTTC. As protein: CASSQRDRGDEQYF.

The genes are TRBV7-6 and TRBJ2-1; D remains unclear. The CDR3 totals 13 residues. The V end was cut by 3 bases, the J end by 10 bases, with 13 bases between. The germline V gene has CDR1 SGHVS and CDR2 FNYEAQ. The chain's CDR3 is CASSLPGLDEQFF. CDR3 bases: TGTGCCAGCAGCTTGCCGGGTCTTGACGAGCAGTTCTTC.

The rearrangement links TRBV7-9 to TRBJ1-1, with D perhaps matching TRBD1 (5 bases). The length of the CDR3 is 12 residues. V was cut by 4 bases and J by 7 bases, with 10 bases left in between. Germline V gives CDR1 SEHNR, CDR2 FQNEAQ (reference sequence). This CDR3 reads CASSSSGGEAFF. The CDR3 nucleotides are TGTGCCAGCAGCTCCTCCGGGGGTGAAGCTTTCTTT.

Here the CDR3 DNA reads TGTGCCAGCAGTCCCGAGCCACCCTACAATGAGCAGTTCTTC. This gives the protein CASSPEPPYNEQFF. The chain joins TRBV27 to TRBJ2-1, with D unclear. The V end was cut by 5 bases, the J end by 2 bases, with 10 bases between. From germline, CDR1 is MNHEY and CDR2 SMNVEV (reference sequence). The CDR3 consists of 14 residues.

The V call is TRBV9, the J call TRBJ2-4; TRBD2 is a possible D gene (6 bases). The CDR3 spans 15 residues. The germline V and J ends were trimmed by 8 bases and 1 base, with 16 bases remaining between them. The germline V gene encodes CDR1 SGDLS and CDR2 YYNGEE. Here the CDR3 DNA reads TGTGCCAGTGCGGGGCAGGAGGGGGCCAAAAACATTCAGTACTTC. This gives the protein CASAGQEGAKNIQYF.

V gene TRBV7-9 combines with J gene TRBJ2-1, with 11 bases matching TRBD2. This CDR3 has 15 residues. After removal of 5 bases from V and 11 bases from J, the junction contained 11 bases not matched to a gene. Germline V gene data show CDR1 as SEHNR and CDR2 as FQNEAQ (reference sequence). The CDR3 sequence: CASSPSGRSVVQQFF. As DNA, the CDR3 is TGTGCCAGCAGCCCTAGCGGGAGGTCAGTCGTTCAGCAGTTCTTC. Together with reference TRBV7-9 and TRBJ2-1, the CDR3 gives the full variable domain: DTGVSQNPRHKITKRGQNVTFRCDPISEHNRLYWYRQTLGQGPEFLTYFQNEAQLEKSRLLSDRFSAERPKGSFSTLEIQRTEQGDSAMYLCASSPSGRSVVQQFFGPGTRLTVL.

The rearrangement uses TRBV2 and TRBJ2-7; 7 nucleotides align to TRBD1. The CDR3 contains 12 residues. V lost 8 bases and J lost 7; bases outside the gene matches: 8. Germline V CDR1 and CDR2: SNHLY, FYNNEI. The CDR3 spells CASVNRGREQYF. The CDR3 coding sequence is TGTGCCAGCGTCAACAGGGGTAGGGAGCAGTACTTC.

This chain's CDR3 is CASSPIGEFYGYTF. DNA of the CDR3: TGTGCCAGCAGCCCTATTGGAGAATTCTATGGCTACACCTTC. The chain combines TRBV28 with TRBJ1-2; no reliable D call. The CDR3 covers 14 residues. CDR1 MDHEN and CDR2 SYDVKM come from the germline V gene. The V and J ends lost 6 bases and 4 bases respectively, with 15 bases between them.

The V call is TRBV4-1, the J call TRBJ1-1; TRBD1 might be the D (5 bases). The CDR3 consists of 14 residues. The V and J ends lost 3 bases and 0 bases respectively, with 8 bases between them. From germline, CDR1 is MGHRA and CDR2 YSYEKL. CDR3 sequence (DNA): TGCGCCAGCAGCCAGGGGCCCATGAACACTGAAGCTTTCTTT. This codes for CASSQGPMNTEAFF.

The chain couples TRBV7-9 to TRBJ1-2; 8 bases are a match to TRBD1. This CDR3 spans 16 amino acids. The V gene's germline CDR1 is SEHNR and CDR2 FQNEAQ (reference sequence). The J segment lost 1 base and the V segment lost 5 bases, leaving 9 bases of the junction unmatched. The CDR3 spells CASSPRTGYFNYGYTF. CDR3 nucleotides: TGTGCCAGCAGCCCACGGACAGGGTATTTTAACTATGGCTACACCTTC.

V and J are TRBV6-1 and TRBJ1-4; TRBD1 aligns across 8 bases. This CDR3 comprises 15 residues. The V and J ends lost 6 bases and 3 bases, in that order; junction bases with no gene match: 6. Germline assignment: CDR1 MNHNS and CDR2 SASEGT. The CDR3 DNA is TGTGCCAGCAGAGTCTTGGACAGGGCTAATGAAAAACTGTTTTTT. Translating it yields CASRVLDRANEKLFF.

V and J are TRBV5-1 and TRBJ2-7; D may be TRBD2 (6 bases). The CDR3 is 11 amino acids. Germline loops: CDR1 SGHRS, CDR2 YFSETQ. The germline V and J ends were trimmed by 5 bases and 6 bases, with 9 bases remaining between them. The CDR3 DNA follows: TGCGCCAGCAGGCTGGGGGGCGAGCAGTACTTC. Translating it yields CASRLGGEQYF.

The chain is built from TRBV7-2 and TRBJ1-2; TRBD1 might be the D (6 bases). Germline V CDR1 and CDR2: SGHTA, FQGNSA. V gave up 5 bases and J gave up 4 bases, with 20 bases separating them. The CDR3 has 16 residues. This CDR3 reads CASSLGDYRVSYGYTF. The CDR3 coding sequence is TGTGCCAGCAGCCTTGGGGACTACAGGGTCAGCTATGGCTACACCTTC.

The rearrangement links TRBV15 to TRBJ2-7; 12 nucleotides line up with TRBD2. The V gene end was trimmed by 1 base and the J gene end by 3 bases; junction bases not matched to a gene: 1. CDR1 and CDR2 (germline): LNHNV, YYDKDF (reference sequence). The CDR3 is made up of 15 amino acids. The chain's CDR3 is CATSRGTSGNYEQYF. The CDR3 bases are TGTGCCACCAGCAGAGGGACTAGCGGGAACTACGAGCAGTACTTC.

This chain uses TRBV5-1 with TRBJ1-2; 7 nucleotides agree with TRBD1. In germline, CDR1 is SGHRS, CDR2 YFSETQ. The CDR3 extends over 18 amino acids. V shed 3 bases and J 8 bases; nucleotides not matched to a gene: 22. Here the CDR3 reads CASSSRDRTQNAGLGYTF. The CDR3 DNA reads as TGCGCCAGCAGCTCCCGGGACAGAACGCAGAACGCGGGATTAGGCTACACCTTC. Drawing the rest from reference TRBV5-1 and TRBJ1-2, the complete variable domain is KAGVTQTPRYLIKTRGQQVTLSCSPISGHRSVSWYQQTPGQGLQFLFEYFSETQRNKGNFPGRFSGRQFSNSRSEMNVSTLELGDSALYLCASSSRDRTQNAGLGYTFGSGTRLTVV.

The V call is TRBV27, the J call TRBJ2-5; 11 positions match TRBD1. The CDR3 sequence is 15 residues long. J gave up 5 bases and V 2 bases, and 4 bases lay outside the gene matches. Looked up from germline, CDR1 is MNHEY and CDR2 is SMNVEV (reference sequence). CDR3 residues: CASSLGQGAQETQYF. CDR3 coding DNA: TGTGCCAGCAGTTTAGGACAGGGGGCACAGGAGACCCAGTACTTC.

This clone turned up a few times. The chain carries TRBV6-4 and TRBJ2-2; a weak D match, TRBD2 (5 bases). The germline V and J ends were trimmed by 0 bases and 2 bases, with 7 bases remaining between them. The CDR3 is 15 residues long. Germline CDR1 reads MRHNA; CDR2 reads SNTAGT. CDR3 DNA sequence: TGTGCCAGCAGTGACTCGGAGGACAACACCGGGGAGCTGTTTTTT. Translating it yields CASSDSEDNTGELFF.

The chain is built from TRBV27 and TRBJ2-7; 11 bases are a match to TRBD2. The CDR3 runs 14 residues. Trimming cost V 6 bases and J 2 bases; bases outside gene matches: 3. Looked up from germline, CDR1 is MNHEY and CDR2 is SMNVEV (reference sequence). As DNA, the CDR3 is TGTGCCAGCAGCATAGCGGGAGGGCCCTACGAGCAGTACTTC. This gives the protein CASSIAGGPYEQYF.